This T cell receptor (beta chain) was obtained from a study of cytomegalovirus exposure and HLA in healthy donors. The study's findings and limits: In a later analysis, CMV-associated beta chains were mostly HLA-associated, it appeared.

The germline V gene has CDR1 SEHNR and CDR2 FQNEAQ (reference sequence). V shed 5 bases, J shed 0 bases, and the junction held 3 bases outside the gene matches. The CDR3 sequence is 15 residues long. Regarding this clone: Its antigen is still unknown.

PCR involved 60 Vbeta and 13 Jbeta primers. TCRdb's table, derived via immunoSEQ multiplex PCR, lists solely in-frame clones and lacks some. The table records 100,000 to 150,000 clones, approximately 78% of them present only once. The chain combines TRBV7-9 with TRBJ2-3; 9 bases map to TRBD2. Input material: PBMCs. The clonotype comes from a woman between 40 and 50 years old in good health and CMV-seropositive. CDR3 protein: CASSPGTSSTDTQYF. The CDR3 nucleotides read TGTGCCAGCAGCCCCGGGACTAGCAGCACAGATACGCAGTATTTT.